The entry below describes one T cell receptor (beta chain). The data originate from a study of CD8 T cells in Susac syndrome. The CDR3 contains 13 residues. V was shortened by 1 base and J by 7 bases, with 11 bases between the two germline ends. Germline assignment: CDR1 SGDLS and CDR2 YYNGEE. With random hexamers, reverse transcription was performed on about 0.45 to 1 ug of RNA. A single record per CDR3 protein comes from TCRdb applying MiXCR to the immunoSEQ multiplex PCR reads. The top ten hold 0.1% of the sample, which has some 180,000 distinct CDR3 sequences, around 93% seen once. Sequenced input: CD4+ T cells from PBMCs. The gene calls are TRBV9 and TRBJ1-2; D is ambiguous. The receptor was isolated from a human donor in good health. CDR3 sequence reads: CASSVSGVGGYTF. CDR3 bases: TGTGCCAGCAGCGTATCCGGGGTAGGTGGCTACACCTTC. The full variable domain, its missing parts supplied by reference TRBV9 and TRBJ1-2, is DSGVTQTPKHLITATGQRVTLRCSPRSGDLSVYWYQQSLDQGLQFLIQYYNGEERAKGNILERFSAQQFPDLHSELNLSSLELGDSALYFCASSVSGVGGYTFGSGTRLTVV.